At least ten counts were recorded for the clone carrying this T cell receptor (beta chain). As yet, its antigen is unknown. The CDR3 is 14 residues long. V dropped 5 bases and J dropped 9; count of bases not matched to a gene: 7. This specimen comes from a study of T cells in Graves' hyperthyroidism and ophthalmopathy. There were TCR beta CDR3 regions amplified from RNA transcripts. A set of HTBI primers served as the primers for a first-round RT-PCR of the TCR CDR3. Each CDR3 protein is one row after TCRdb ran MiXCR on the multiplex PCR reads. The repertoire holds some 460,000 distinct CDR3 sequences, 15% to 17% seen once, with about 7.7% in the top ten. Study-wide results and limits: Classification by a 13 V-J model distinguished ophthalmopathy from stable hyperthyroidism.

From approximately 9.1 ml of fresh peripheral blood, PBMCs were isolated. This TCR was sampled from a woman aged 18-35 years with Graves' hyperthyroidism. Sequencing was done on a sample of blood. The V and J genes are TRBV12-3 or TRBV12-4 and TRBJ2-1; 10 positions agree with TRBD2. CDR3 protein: CASSPGTSAGEQFF. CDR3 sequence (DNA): TGTGCCAGCAGTCCCGGGACTAGCGCGGGTGAGCAGTTCTTC.